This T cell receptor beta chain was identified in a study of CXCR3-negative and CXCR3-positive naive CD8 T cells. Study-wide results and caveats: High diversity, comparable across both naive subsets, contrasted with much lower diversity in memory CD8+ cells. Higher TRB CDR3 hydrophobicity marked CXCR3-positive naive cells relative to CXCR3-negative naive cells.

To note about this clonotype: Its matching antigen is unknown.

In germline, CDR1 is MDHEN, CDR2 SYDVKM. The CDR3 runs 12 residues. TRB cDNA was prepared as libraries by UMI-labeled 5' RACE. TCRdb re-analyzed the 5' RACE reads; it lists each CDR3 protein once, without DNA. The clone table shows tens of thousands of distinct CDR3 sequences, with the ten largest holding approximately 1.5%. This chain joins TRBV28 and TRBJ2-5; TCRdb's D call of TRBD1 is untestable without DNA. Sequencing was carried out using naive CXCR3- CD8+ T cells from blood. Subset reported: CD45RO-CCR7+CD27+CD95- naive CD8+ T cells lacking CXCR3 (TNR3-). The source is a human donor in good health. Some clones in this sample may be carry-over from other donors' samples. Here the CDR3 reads CASKRGQETQYF. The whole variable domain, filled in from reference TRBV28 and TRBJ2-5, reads DVKVTQSSRYLVKRTGEKVFLECVQDMDHENMFWYRQDPGLGLRLIYFSYDVKMKEKGDIPEGYSVSREKKERFSLILESASTNQTSMYLCASKRGQETQYFGPGTRLLVL.